The 14 T cell receptor beta chains below all came from one sample that was sequenced in a study of cytomegalovirus exposure and HLA in healthy donors. PCR was performed using 60 Vbeta and 13 Jbeta primers. Only in-frame clones appear in the TCRdb table, and some are missing; sequencing was by immunoSEQ multiplex PCR. Among around 180,000 clones listed, approximately 88% were seen once. The sample was PBMCs. The receptors originated from a boy aged 2-15 years in good health and CMV-seronegative.

The chain uses TRBV29-1 and TRBJ2-2, with TRBD1 identical over 7 bases. The CDR3 runs to 14 residues. Germline V gene data show CDR1 as SQVTM and CDR2 as ANQGSEA. V lost 4 bases and J lost 4; bases outside the gene matches: 6. CDR3 sequence reads: CSVARGRSTGELFF. DNA for the CDR3: TGCAGCGTTGCTAGGGGGCGCAGCACCGGGGAGCTGTTTTTT.

The chain combines TRBV5-1 with TRBJ2-7; TRBD1 aligns across 8 bases. Germline trimming cut 4 bases from V and 6 bases from J; bases unmatched to any gene: 3. The CDR3 contains 12 residues. Germline V gene lookup returns CDR1 SGHRS and CDR2 YFSETQ. This chain's CDR3 is CASSRTGGEQYF. CDR3 DNA: TGCGCCAGCAGCAGAACAGGGGGCGAGCAGTACTTC.

This chain links TRBV5-1 with TRBJ1-4; D call uncertain. The CDR3 is 13 residues long. CDR1 and CDR2 from the germline V gene are SGHRS and YFSETQ. Between the trimmed V and J ends, which lost 2 bases and 7 bases, there was a span of 9 bases. CDR3 sequence reads: CASSFGEGEKLFF. The CDR3 DNA is TGCGCCAGCAGCTTCGGGGAAGGTGAAAAACTGTTTTTT.

The chain is built from TRBV9 and TRBJ1-1; 7 bases are shared with TRBD1. Germline trimming cut 4 bases from V and 6 bases from J; bases unmatched to any gene: 6. Germline-derived CDR1 and CDR2 are SGDLS and YYNGEE. CDR3 size: 13 residues. CDR3 region: CASSPRQGSEAFF. As DNA, the CDR3 is TGTGCCAGCAGCCCCCGACAGGGATCTGAAGCTTTCTTT.

Note on this clone: Other DNA sequences from this sample encode an identical CDR3 as well. The chain joins TRBV30 to TRBJ2-5; perhaps TRBD2 as D (5 bases). CDR3 length: 15 amino acids. Germline CDR1 GTSNPN, CDR2 SVGIG (reference sequence). V shed 1 base and J shed 1 base, with 13 bases lying between them. CDR3 DNA: TGTGCCTGGAGTGGGCGGGCGGCGGGCCAAGAGACCCAGTACTTC. Its protein is CAWSGRAAGQETQYF. The full variable domain, rest sourced from reference TRBV30 and TRBJ2-5, is SQTIHQWPATLVQPVGSPLSLECTVEGTSNPNLYWYRQAAGRGLQLLFYSVGIGQISSEVPQNLSASRPQDRQFILSSKKLLLSDSGFYLCAWSGRAAGQETQYFGPGTRLLVL.

Only a few counts were recorded for this clone. The CDR3 DNA reads TGTGCCAGCGCGGCCGGGACTAGCGGGAGCAATGAGCAGTTCTTC. Residues: CASAAGTSGSNEQFF. The rearrangement uses TRBV27 and TRBJ2-1, with 14 bases matching TRBD2. This CDR3 spans 15 amino acids. The V gene's germline CDR1 is MNHEY and CDR2 SMNVEV (reference sequence). With V trimmed by 8 bases and J by 6 bases, 6 bases remained unmatched.

This clone was detected only once. This chain uses TRBV9 with TRBJ1-1, with D perhaps TRBD1 (6 bases). Germline lookup yields CDR1 SGDLS and CDR2 YYNGEE. V was trimmed by 3 bases and J by 5 bases, leaving 14 bases between them. This CDR3 has 14 residues. CDR3 DNA: TGTGCCAGCAGCGAGACTACAGGGCCAACTGAAGCTTTCTTT. Translated, it gives CASSETTGPTEAFF.

V gene TRBV10-3 combines with J gene TRBJ2-1, with 12 bases identical to TRBD2. The V segment lost 5 bases and the J segment 7 bases; nucleotides outside the gene matches: 6. The CDR3 loop spans 15 amino acids. From germline, CDR1 is ENHRY and CDR2 SYGVKD. CDR3 sequence (DNA): TGTGCCATCAGTCCTAGCGGGGGGGCCAAGAATGAGCAGTTCTTC. It codes for CAISPSGGAKNEQFF.

In this sample, this clone turned up once. The chain carries TRBV30 and TRBJ1-4; unclear D gene. Trimming removed 0 bases at V and 8 bases at J, with 7 bases between. The germline V gene encodes CDR1 GTSNPN and CDR2 SVGIG (reference sequence). The CDR3 runs 12 residues. CDR3 protein: CAWSVAEEKLFF. CDR3 in DNA: TGTGCCTGGAGTGTTGCTGAGGAAAAACTGTTTTTT.

V usage is TRBV30 and J usage is TRBJ2-5; 12 positions agree with TRBD2. From germline, CDR1 is GTSNPN and CDR2 SVGIG (reference sequence). The ends lost 3 bases at V and 7 bases at J; junction bases unmatched: 9. This CDR3 spans 15 amino acids. CDR3 sequence (DNA): TGTGCCTGGAGCCCTCGGACTAGCGGGATTTTGACCCAGTACTTC. Encoded protein: CAWSPRTSGILTQYF.

Here the CDR3 DNA reads TGTGCCAGCTCGCAGGGCCGGGCCCTGAACACTGAAGCTTTCTTT. Protein sequence: CASSQGRALNTEAFF. The chain employs TRBV18 and TRBJ1-1; maybe TRBD1 (5 bases). V gave up 6 bases and J gave up 0 bases, with 14 bases separating them. CDR1 and CDR2 (germline): KGHSH, LQKENI. CDR3 length: 15 residues.

Only a few counts were recorded for this clone. Written as DNA, the CDR3 is TGTGCCAGCAGCCCCCGAATCCGGGACTACCAAATCACAGATACGCAGTATTTT. Translation: CASSPRIRDYQITDTQYF. This chain links TRBV11-2 with TRBJ2-3; 7 nucleotides agree with TRBD2. V was pared by 5 bases and J by 2 bases, with 16 bases of the junction left unmatched. CDR3 size: 18 residues. The germline V gene has CDR1 SGHAT and CDR2 FQNNGV.

The J gene is TRBJ1-2, the V gene TRBV30, with TRBD1 as a possible D gene (6 bases). Germline V lookup: CDR1 GTSNPN, CDR2 SVGIG (reference sequence). The CDR3 has 12 residues. Trimming took 5 bases from V and 1 from J, leaving 8 bases between them. The DNA of the CDR3 is TGTGCCTGGGAGGACAGTAACTATGGCTACACCTTC. Protein product: CAWEDSNYGYTF.

J is TRBJ1-2 and V is TRBV7-9; D might be TRBD1 (6 bases). Trimming cost V 2 bases and J 4 bases, with 17 bases left between them. The germline V gene encodes CDR1 SEHNR and CDR2 FQNEAQ (reference sequence). There are 16 residues in the CDR3. The CDR3 region is CASSLRGGAEAYGYTF. In DNA form, the CDR3 reads TGTGCCAGCAGCTTAAGGGGGGGGGCTGAGGCCTATGGCTACACCTTC.